This T cell receptor (beta chain) was retrieved from a study of blood T cells in healthy people across ages. Overall study results and limits: Samples with more naive T cells showed higher observed beta diversity.

The authors ran a second PCR of roughly 6 to 12 cycles using a sample-barcoded 5' primer and a J-beta primer mix. TCRdb analysed the 5' RACE reads with MiXCR anew, one entry per CDR3 protein. In the table there are some 1.4 million distinct CDR3 sequences, roughly 40% of which are singletons. Germline CDR1 PRHDT, CDR2 FYEKMQ (reference sequence). The ends were cut back, 2 bases at V and 5 bases at J, with 10 bases in the middle. CDR3 size: 14 residues. A note on this clonotype: Its antigen remains unknown.

The chain carries TRBV13 and TRBJ2-1; possible D gene TRBD2, 5 bases. The sequence was collected from a woman aged 18-29 years in good health. Sequenced: blood. This chain's CDR3 is CASSLWTGHNEQFF. DNA of the CDR3: TGTGCCAGCAGCTTATGGACTGGCCACAATGAGCAGTTCTTC. The full variable domain, rest sourced from reference TRBV13 and TRBJ2-1, is AAGVIQSPRHLIKEKRETATLKCYPIPRHDTVYWYQQGPGQDPQFLISFYEKMQSDKGSIPDRFSAQQFSDYHSELNMSSLELGDSALYFCASSLWTGHNEQFFGPGTRLTVL.